This TCR beta chain was observed in a study of T cell responses to AZD1222 COVID-19 vaccine. Points on this clone: What it recognizes is unknown.

General study findings and limits: Spike as a whole was targeted by vaccine-associated CD4 TCRs, dominant at 160-218 and 743-854.

Some clones are missing from TCRdb's copy, which holds only in-frame ones; the method was immunoSEQ multiplex PCR. Altogether about 200,000 clones are present, around 93% being singletons, with the ten largest covering 1%. The V gene lost 2 bases and the J gene lost 6 bases, with 9 bases spanning the gap. Germline lookup yields CDR1 SGHDT and CDR2 YYEEEE. The CDR3 runs 13 residues. This receptor was taken from an adult in good health. Sequencing was performed on peripheral blood, taken on day 0 of MenACWY control vaccination. This chain uses TRBV5-6 with TRBJ2-1; no definite D call. CDR3 residues: CASSLFHGNEQFF. CDR3 nucleotide sequence: TGTGCCAGCAGCTTATTTCACGGCAATGAGCAGTTCTTC.